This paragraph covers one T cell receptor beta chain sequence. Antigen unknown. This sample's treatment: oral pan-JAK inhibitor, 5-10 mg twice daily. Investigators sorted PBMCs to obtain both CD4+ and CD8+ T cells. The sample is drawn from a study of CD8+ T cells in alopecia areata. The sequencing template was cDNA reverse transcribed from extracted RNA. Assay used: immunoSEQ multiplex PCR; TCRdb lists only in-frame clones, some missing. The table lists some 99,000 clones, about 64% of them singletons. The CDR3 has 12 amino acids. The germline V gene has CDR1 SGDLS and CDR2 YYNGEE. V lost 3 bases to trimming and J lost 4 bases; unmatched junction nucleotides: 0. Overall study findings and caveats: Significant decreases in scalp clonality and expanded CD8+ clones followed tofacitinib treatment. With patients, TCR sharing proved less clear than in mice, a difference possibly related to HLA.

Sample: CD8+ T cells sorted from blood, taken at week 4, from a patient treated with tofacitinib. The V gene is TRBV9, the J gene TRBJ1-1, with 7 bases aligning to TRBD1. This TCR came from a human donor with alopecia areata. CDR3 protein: CASSAGGTEAFF. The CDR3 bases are TGTGCCAGCAGCGCAGGGGGCACTGAAGCTTTCTTT. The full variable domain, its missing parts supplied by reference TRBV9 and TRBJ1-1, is DSGVTQTPKHLITATGQRVTLRCSPRSGDLSVYWYQQSLDQGLQFLIQYYNGEERAKGNILERFSAQQFPDLHSELNLSSLELGDSALYFCASSAGGTEAFFGQGTRLTVV.